This T cell receptor (beta chain) emerged from a study of blood T cell dynamics during melanoma immunotherapy. Looking at the study overall: Standard first-line treatment here was pembrolizumab or nivolumab plus ipilimumab in metastatic melanoma.

The method was immunoSEQ multiplex PCR; TCRdb's version includes in-frame clones alone and lacks a portion of them. Among some 4,200 clones listed, about 79% were seen once. Time point denoted: week 3, after first cycle of checkpoint inhibitor. Losses at the gene ends were 5 bases for V and 8 bases for J; bases not matched to a gene: 4. The CDR3 has 14 residues. Germline CDR1 reads SGHTA; CDR2 reads FQGNSA. The chain couples TRBV7-2 to TRBJ2-1, with 12 bases lining up with TRBD2. The sequence derives from a human donor with melanoma. This material consisted of blood, taken from a patient treated with checkpoint blockade. The chain's CDR3 is CASSPGLAGYEQFF. CDR3 in DNA: TGTGCCAGCAGCCCCGGACTAGCGGGGTATGAGCAGTTCTTC.